This T cell receptor (beta chain) was recorded in a study of vaccination effects on CD4 cells after COVID-19. Study details: Following the second dose by a median of 72 days, the post-vaccine samples were obtained. Study findings and constraints: Among infection- and vaccine-induced clones, marked clonal contraction occurred late after vaccination.

TCRdb keeps only in-frame clones here, not all; method: immunoSEQ multiplex PCR. The sample lists 25,000 to 30,000 clones, roughly 85% occurring once. Ahead of sequencing, the ViraFEST assay grew antigen-specific CD4+ T cells using viral peptide pools. Investigators separated out CD4+ T cells once around nine days of culture had passed. Participants each got two BNT162b2 or mRNA-1273 vaccine doses. No vaccinee had earlier SARS-CoV-2 infection, and nucleocapsid antibodies were negative. Cultures got half-medium changes with IL-2 on days 3 and 7. CDR3 length equals 18 residues. Deletions cut 5 bases from V and 0 bases from J, with 18 bases between. CDR1 is SGHNT and CDR2 is YYREEE in the germline V gene (reference sequence). This clone was counted between two and nine times. Its antigen is as yet unknown.

This specimen consisted of CD4+ T cells from PBMCs cultured with SARS-CoV-2 spike peptides, obtained after COVID-19 vaccination. This sequence joins TRBV5-4 and TRBJ1-6; D perhaps matches TRBD1 (5 bases). The receptor was isolated from a human donor who received a COVID-19 vaccine. Some clones in this sample may be carry-over from other donors' samples. For the CDR3, the DNA is TGTGCCAGCAGACCCGGGACGGATAAGAGCTCCTATAATTCACCCCTCCACTTT. This encodes CASRPGTDKSSYNSPLHF.